Listed below are T cell receptor beta chains from one sample, sequenced in a study of T cell responses to AZD1222 COVID-19 vaccine. Generated by immunoSEQ multiplex PCR, the TCRdb table keeps only in-frame clones and is missing some. The repertoire has approximately 140,000 clones, about 90% of them found once; the top ten carry about 2.7%. The material sequenced was peripheral blood, taken on day 0 of AZD1222 vaccination. The receptors originated from an adult in good health. Both conserved end residues are part of each CDR3. The D gene is left open where the match is weak. Rows may omit the clone size; those that give it use once, few, many or a size class.

abundance	v_gene	j_gene	d_gene	CDR3aa	CDR3nt
NA	TRBV5-1	TRBJ2-7	NA	CASSLDRDIEQYF	TGCGCCAGCAGCTTGGACAGGGATATCGAGCAGTACTTC
NA	TRBV28	TRBJ2-7	NA	CASSGDSRPIYEQYF	TGTGCCAGCAGCGGCGACAGTCGGCCGATCTACGAGCAGTACTTC
NA	TRBV19	TRBJ1-2	NA	CAGDGYTF	TGTGCCGGGGATGGCTACACCTTC
NA	TRBV6-1	TRBJ1-1	NA	CASSELRYEAFF	TGTGCCAGCAGTGAATTGCGGTATGAGGCTTTCTTT
NA	TRBV5-1	TRBJ2-1	NA	CASSTPGTYYNEQFF	TGCGCCAGCAGCACCCCCGGGACATATTACAATGAGCAGTTCTTC
NA	TRBV7-8	TRBJ2-2	NA	CASSLAGQRAGELFF	TGTGCCAGCAGCTTAGCTGGACAGCGGGCCGGGGAGCTGTTTTTT
few	TRBV6-2/TRBV6-3	TRBJ1-2	NA	CASSYRGAVYGYTF	TGTGCCAGCAGTTACCGGGGGGCCGTCTATGGCTACACCTTC
NA	TRBV7-2	TRBJ2-2	NA	CASRTTGLNTGELFF	TGTGCCAGCAGGACGACAGGACTAAACACCGGGGAGCTGTTTTTT
NA	TRBV11-2	TRBJ2-4	TRBD2	CASSSPGRNIQYF	TGTGCCAGCAGCTCCCCCGGGAGGAACATTCAGTACTTC
NA	TRBV6-5	TRBJ2-1	NA	CASSYSSLGWEREQFF	TGTGCCAGCAGTTACTCGAGCCTCGGTTGGGAGCGGGAGCAGTTCTTC
NA	TRBV9	TRBJ2-3	TRBD2	CASSGLAGGPSDTQYF	TGTGCCAGCAGCGGGCTAGCGGGGGGGCCTTCAGATACGCAGTATTTT
NA	TRBV5-4	TRBJ2-3	NA	CASSPGIQTQYF	TGTGCCAGCAGCCCTGGCATTCAGACGCAGTATTTT